This T cell receptor beta chain was captured in a study of blood T cell repertoires in COVID-19. Study context: Spain, Italy and the United States supplied samples that represented acute and convalescent COVID-19. The analysed material was cDNA or gDNA that came from T cells, B-cell-depleted T cells, or PBMCs.

V trimming: 4 bases; J trimming: 7 bases; junction bases outside the gene matches: 12. The CDR3 is 18 amino acids. Germline V CDR1 and CDR2: SGHAT, FQNNGV. Per the original data handling: Amplification of reference gene primers provided the estimated nucleated cell counts. Libraries were prepared by immunoSEQ multiplex PCR; TCRdb keeps only in-frame clonotypes and omits some of them. V, J and clone size are taken as reported in that table, and D and trimming were inferred from the DNA itself. The repertoire holds fewer than 95,000 clones, with 80% to 90% as singletons. The chain joins TRBV11-2 to TRBJ2-1, with 14 bases lining up with TRBD2. Sequenced input: peripheral blood. This TCR was sampled from a man aged 50 to 60 with acute or convalescent COVID-19. The CDR3 DNA reads as TGTGCCAGCAGCTCAACCGGGACTAGCGGGGGTGTACGGAATGAGCAGTTCTTC. It yields the protein CASSSTGTSGGVRNEQFF.